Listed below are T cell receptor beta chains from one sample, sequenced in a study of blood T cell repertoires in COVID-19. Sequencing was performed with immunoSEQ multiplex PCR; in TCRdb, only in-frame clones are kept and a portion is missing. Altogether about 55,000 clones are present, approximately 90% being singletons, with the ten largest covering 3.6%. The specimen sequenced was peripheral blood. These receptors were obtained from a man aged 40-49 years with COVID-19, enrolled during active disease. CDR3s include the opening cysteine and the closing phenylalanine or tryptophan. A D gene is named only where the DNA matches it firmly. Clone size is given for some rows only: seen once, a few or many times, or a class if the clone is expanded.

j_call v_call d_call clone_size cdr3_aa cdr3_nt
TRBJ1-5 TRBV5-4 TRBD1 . CASSSGGQGPNQPQHF TGTGCCAGCAGCTCGGGGGGACAGGGTCCCAATCAGCCCCAGCATTTT
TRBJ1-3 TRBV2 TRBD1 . CASSETGSGNTIYF TGTGCCAGCAGTGAGACAGGGTCTGGAAACACCATATATTTT
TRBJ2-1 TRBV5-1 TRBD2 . CASSLLGGDYEQFF TGCGCCAGCAGCTTGCTCGGGGGGGACTATGAGCAGTTCTTC
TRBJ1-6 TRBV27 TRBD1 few CASSLLGTGLNSPLHF TGTGCCAGCAGTTTATTAGGGACAGGGCTTAATTCACCCCTCCACTTT
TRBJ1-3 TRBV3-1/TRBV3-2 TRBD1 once CASSQDGGRGQGTIYF TGTGCCAGCAGCCAAGATGGGGGCAGGGGGCAGGGCACCATATATTTT
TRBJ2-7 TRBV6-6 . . CASRGGGRYEQYF TGTGCCAGCAGGGGCGGGGGCCGATACGAGCAGTACTTC
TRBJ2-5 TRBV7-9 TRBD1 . CASSLTGWGETQYF TGTGCCAGCAGCTTGACAGGGTGGGGAGAGACCCAGTACTTC
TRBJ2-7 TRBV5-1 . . CASMTEDYEQYF TGCGCCAGCATGACCGAGGACTACGAGCAGTACTTC
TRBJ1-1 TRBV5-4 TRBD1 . CASSLIGGQASTEAFF TGTGCCAGCAGCTTGATAGGTGGACAGGCCAGCACTGAAGCTTTCTTT
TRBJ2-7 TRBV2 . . CASSARTAPYEQYF TGTGCCAGCAGTGCTAGGACAGCCCCCTACGAGCAGTACTTC
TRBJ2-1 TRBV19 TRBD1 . CASTPTGTAGYNEQFF TGTGCCAGTACCCCAACCGGGACAGCCGGCTACAATGAGCAGTTCTTC
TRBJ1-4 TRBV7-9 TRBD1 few CASSLDAIPRGPDEKLFF TGTGCCAGCAGCTTAGACGCAATCCCCAGGGGGCCGGATGAAAAACTGTTTTTT
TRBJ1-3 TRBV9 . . CASSPTTSGNTIYF TGTGCCAGCAGCCCGACAACCTCTGGAAACACCATATATTTT
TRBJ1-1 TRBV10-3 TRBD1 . CAIRGDRGLRDTEAFF TGTGCCATCAGGGGGGACAGGGGGCTTCGGGACACTGAAGCTTTCTTT
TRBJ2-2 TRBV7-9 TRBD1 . CASIEFRDSGPGELFF TGTGCCAGCATAGAGTTCCGGGACAGCGGTCCCGGGGAGCTGTTTTTT
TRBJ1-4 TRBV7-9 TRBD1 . CASSADRGNEKLFF TGTGCCAGCAGCGCAGACAGGGGAAATGAAAAACTGTTTTTT
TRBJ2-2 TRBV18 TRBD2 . CASSTVLAGGTNTGELFF TGTGCCAGCTCCACGGTACTAGCGGGAGGTACGAACACCGGGGAGCTGTTTTTT
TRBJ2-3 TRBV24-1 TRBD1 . CATSGQGRSDTQYF TGTGCCACCAGTGGACAGGGTAGGTCAGATACGCAGTATTTT
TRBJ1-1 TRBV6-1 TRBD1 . CASSALGQGMNTEAFF TGTGCCAGCAGTGCACTGGGACAGGGCATGAACACTGAAGCTTTCTTT
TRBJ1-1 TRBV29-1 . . CSGGTKEPPRAFF TGCAGCGGAGGGACAAAAGAACCCCCGCGCGCTTTCTTT
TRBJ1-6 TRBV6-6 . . CASSSEGTRWSPLHF TGTGCCAGCAGTTCTGAGGGCACCCGGTGGTCACCCCTCCACTTT
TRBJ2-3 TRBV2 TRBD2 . CASSEWGTSGPTDTQYF TGTGCCAGCAGTGAATGGGGGACTAGCGGCCCCACAGATACGCAGTATTTT
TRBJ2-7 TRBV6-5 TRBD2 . CATRAGASYEQYF TGTGCCACCCGGGCGGGAGCTTCCTACGAGCAGTACTTC
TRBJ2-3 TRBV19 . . CASSIEGLQVDTQYF TGTGCCAGTAGTATAGAGGGTCTACAGGTGGATACGCAGTATTTT
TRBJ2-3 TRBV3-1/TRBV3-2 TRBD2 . CASSQGLAGTRSTDTQYF TGTGCCAGCAGCCAAGGACTAGCGGGGACCCGTAGCACAGATACGCAGTATTTT
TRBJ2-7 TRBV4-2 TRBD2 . CASSQGHSSGGAYEQYF TGTGCCAGCAGCCAAGGACACTCTAGCGGAGGGGCCTACGAGCAGTACTTC
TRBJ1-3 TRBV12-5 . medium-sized CASHGQYSGNTIYF TGTGCTAGTCACGGACAGTACTCTGGAAACACCATATATTTT
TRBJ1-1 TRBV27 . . CASSLGISGTEAFF TGTGCCAGCAGTTTAGGGATAAGCGGCACTGAAGCTTTCTTT
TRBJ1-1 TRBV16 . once CASSQSATVNTEAFF TGTGCCAGCAGCCAATCGGCGACAGTTAACACTGAAGCTTTCTTT
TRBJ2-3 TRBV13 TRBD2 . CASSLSGRLSTDTQYF TGTGCCAGCAGCCTTAGCGGGAGACTTAGCACAGATACGCAGTATTTT
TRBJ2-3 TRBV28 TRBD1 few CASSLVGQGRYRYF TGTGCCAGCAGTTTGGTCGGACAGGGGAGGTATCGGTATTTT
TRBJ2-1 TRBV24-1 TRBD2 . CATSDPGTSGKDYNEQFF TGTGCCACCAGTGACCCCGGGACTAGCGGGAAAGATTACAATGAGCAGTTCTTC
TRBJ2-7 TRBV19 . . CASSIVANPSSYEQYF TGTGCCAGTAGTATAGTTGCTAATCCAAGCTCCTACGAGCAGTACTTC
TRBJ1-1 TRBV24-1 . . CATRNTGDNEAFF TGTGCCACCAGAAATACAGGAGATAATGAAGCTTTCTTT
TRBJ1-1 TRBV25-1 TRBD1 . CASSGGQGWTEAFF TGTGCCAGCAGCGGGGGACAGGGTTGGACTGAAGCTTTCTTT
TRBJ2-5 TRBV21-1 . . CASSPSGLAGGVETQYF TGTGCCAGCAGCCCCTCGGGACTAGCGGGGGGGGTAGAGACCCAGTACTTC
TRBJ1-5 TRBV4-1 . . CASSQGAQGQPQHF TGCGCCAGCAGCCAAGGTGCTCAGGGCCAGCCCCAGCATTTT
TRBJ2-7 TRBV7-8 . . CASSAIDSYEQYF TGTGCCAGCAGCGCAATCGACAGTTACGAGCAGTACTTC
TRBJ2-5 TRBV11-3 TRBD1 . CASSLVRDRQETQYF TGTGCCAGCAGCTTGGTCCGGGACAGGCAAGAGACCCAGTACTTC
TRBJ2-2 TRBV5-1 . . CASSSFSGNTGELFF TGCGCCAGCAGCTCGTTTAGCGGAAACACCGGGGAGCTGTTTTTT
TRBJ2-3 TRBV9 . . CASSVVGSVTDTQYF TGTGCCAGCAGCGTAGTCGGGTCGGTCACAGATACGCAGTATTTT
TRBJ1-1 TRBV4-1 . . CASSQEGRSGTEAFF TGCGCCAGCAGCCAAGAGGGCCGCTCCGGCACTGAAGCTTTCTTT
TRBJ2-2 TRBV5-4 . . CASSDGTGELFF TGTGCCAGCAGCGACGGGACCGGGGAGCTGTTTTTT
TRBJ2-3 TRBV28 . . CASSPQGGVNTQYF TGTGCCAGCAGCCCTCAGGGGGGTGTAAATACGCAGTATTTT